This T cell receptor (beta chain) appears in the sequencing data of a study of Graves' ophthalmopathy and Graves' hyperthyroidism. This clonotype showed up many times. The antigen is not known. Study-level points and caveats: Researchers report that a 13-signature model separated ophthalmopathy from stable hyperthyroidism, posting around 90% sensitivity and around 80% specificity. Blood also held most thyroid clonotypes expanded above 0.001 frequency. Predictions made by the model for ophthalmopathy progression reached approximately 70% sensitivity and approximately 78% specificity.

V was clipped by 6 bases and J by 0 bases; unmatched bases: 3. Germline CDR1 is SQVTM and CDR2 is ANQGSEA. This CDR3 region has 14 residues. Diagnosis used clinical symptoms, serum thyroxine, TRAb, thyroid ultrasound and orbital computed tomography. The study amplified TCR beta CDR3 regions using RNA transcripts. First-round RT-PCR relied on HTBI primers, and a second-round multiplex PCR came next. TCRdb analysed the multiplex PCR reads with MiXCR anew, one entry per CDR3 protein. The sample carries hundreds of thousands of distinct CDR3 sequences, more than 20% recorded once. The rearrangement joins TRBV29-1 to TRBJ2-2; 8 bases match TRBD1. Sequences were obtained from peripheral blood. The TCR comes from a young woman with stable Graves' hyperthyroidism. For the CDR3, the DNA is TGCAGCGTGACGGACAGGGCGAACACCGGGGAGCTGTTTTTT. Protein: CSVTDRANTGELFF.